This T cell receptor (beta chain) was captured in a study of T cell repertoires in cytomegalovirus infection. On the study more broadly: CMV epitopes that were recently identified and HLA-C-restricted were used alongside well-studied HLA-B-restricted ones. Based on public TCR beta signatures, there were indications of CMV infection and of a matching HLA type. Study-level results: Clonotype analysis showed dominance of the ex vivo response by HLA-C-restricted CMV-specific TCR beta clonotypes.

Points on this clonotype: The antigen is undetermined.

TCRdb called the reads again in MiXCR, with one record for every CDR3 protein. The sample shows about 890,000 distinct CDR3 sequences, roughly 31% of them seen only once. CDR3 length: 15 residues. Germline V CDR1 and CDR2: SGHDT, YYEEEE. Trimming left V 1 base short and J 0 bases short, with 7 bases between. The receptor comes from a human donor in good health (CMV status not recorded). Some clones in this sample may be carry-over from other donors' samples. The sequenced sample was cultured CD8+ T cells from PBMCs, obtained from culture after CMV antigen stimulation. The V gene is TRBV5-6, the J gene TRBJ1-4; no definite D call. The CDR3, as DNA: TGTGCCAGCAGCTTGTGGTCTGCAACTAATGAAAAACTGTTTTTT. This codes for CASSLWSATNEKLFF.